This T cell receptor (beta chain) appears in the sequencing data of a study of graft-versus-host responses after intestinal transplantation. For the study at large: Multivisceral, liver-intestinal, or isolated intestinal transplants were given to recipients. Once they had received anti-thymocyte globulin induction, all recipients took tacrolimus and steroids for approximately three years.

Germline CDR1 MNHEY, CDR2 SMNVEV (reference sequence). The CDR3 runs 14 residues. Trimming cost V 3 bases and J 3 bases; bases outside gene matches: 3. Around 200,000 CFSE-labeled responder cells were plated with around 200,000 irradiated, violet-dye-labeled stimulator cells. Both CD3+CD4+ and CD3+CD8+ responders that were proliferating and CFSE-low underwent sorting after the reaction. Repertoires were generated with immunoSEQ multiplex PCR, while TCRdb's copy carries only in-frame clones and drops some. The sample comprises 20,000 to 25,000 clones, about 43% of which are singletons, and 1.5% to 2% rests with the top ten.

Sample: alloreactive CD8+ T cells from a mixed lymphocyte reaction culture, taken before intestinal transplant. Subset denoted: CFSE-low proliferating T cells sorted from roughly 6-day pre-transplant mixed lymphocyte reaction (GvH or HvG direction). V is TRBV27 and J is TRBJ2-3; 7 bases are shared with TRBD2. This receptor was identified in a human patient who received an intestinal transplant. The CDR3 DNA reads TGTGCCAGCAGTTTTCAAGCGGGGACAGATACGCAGTATTTT. This codes for CASSFQAGTDTQYF.